These 6 T cell receptor beta chains came from one sample sequenced in a study of sequential checkpoint blockade in melanoma. Libraries were prepared by immunoSEQ multiplex PCR; TCRdb keeps only in-frame clonotypes and omits some of them. The table records 4,500 to 6,000 clones, 70% to 85% of them present only once. The treatment here: randomized to nivolumab then ipilimumab (arm A) or the reverse (arm B). Specimen: CD8+ T cells sorted from blood (inferred from file names), collected from a patient given nivolumab and ipilimumab in sequence. Every receptor here comes from a human donor with melanoma.

The chain has TRBV5-1 and TRBJ2-7; 8 nucleotides line up with TRBD1. The CDR3 length is 13 residues. With V trimmed by 4 bases and J by 4 bases, 4 bases remained unmatched. Germline assignment: CDR1 SGHRS and CDR2 YFSETQ. CDR3 sequence reads: CASSHGQGYEQYF. CDR3 DNA sequence: TGCGCCAGCAGCCACGGACAGGGTTACGAGCAGTACTTC.

The chain recombines TRBV13 with TRBJ2-1, with 11 bases lining up with TRBD2. After removal of 4 bases from V and 5 bases from J, the junction contained 4 bases not matched to a gene. Germline V gene data show CDR1 as PRHDT and CDR2 as FYEKMQ (reference sequence). This CDR3 is 15 amino acids long. The DNA for the CDR3 is TGTGCCAGCAGCTCAGCTAGCGGGGGGAACAATGAGCAGTTCTTC. Its protein product is CASSSASGGNNEQFF. Complete variable domain (other parts from reference TRBV13 and TRBJ2-1): AAGVIQSPRHLIKEKRETATLKCYPIPRHDTVYWYQQGPGQDPQFLISFYEKMQSDKGSIPDRFSAQQFSDYHSELNMSSLELGDSALYFCASSSASGGNNEQFFGPGTRLTVL.

This clone was counted a few times. Within the sample, other DNA sequences also encode this same CDR3. The chain carries TRBV4-3 and TRBJ2-2; TRBD1 is a possible D gene (5 bases). The length of the CDR3 is 15 residues. Germline values: CDR1 LGHNA, CDR2 YSLEER. V was shortened by 0 bases and J by 4 bases, with 9 bases between the two germline ends. Written as DNA, the CDR3 is TGCGCCAGCAGCCAAGACAGGGTGGGCACCGGGGAGCTGTTTTTT. It yields the protein CASSQDRVGTGELFF.

This sequence joins TRBV4-3 and TRBJ1-4; possible D gene TRBD1, 6 bases. The CDR3 contains 16 residues. Trimming took 4 bases from V and 5 from J, leaving 17 bases between them. CDR1 and CDR2 (germline): LGHNA, YSLEER. CDR3 coding DNA: TGCGCCAGCAGCCGTATCGGTAACAGGGCAAATGAAAAACTGTTTTTT. Amino acid sequence: CASSRIGNRANEKLFF.

V gene TRBV13 combines with J gene TRBJ2-1; 16 bases line up with TRBD2. From germline, CDR1 is PRHDT and CDR2 FYEKMQ (reference sequence). The CDR3 is 18 residues long. V was clipped by 5 bases and J by 3 bases; unmatched bases: 7. The CDR3 DNA reads TGTGCCAGCAGCCTGGGACTAGCGGGGGGGCTTAACTACAATGAGCAGTTCTTC. Amino acid sequence: CASSLGLAGGLNYNEQFF.

V gene TRBV29-1 combines with J gene TRBJ2-2; 9 bases line up with TRBD1. Germline CDR1 SQVTM, CDR2 ANQGSEA. The junction had 8 bases not matched to a gene; V was cut back by 6 bases and J by 3 bases. The CDR3 consists of 15 residues. CDR3 in amino acids: CSVLGRTGDTGELFF. CDR3 nucleotide sequence: TGCAGCGTCCTTGGTAGGACAGGGGACACCGGGGAGCTGTTTTTT.